This TCR beta chain stems from a study of cytomegalovirus exposure and HLA in healthy donors. Overall study findings and caveats: Per a prior analysis, the majority of TCR beta V segments were productive roughly 87% or roughly 30% of the time.

Points on this clone: Its antigen is unidentified.

Vbeta (60) and Jbeta (13) primers were used in the PCR. Some clones are missing from TCRdb's copy, which holds only in-frame ones; the method was immunoSEQ multiplex PCR. The data show 200,000 to 250,000 clones, more than 70% seen once. The germline V gene encodes CDR1 MNHNS and CDR2 SASEGT. The CDR3 sequence is 14 residues long. J was trimmed by 6 bases and V by 8 bases; bases with no gene match: 7. The sequenced sample consisted of PBMCs. The TCR was taken from a human donor in good health. The chain uses TRBV6-1 and TRBJ1-4; 9 bases align to TRBD1. The CDR3 region is CASDSGTGYEKLFF. CDR3 bases: TGTGCCAGCGACTCCGGGACAGGGTATGAAAAACTGTTTTTT.